What follows are 32 T cell receptor beta chains derived from one specimen sequenced in a study of blood T cell repertoires in COVID-19. Here immunoSEQ multiplex PCR was the method, and the copy in TCRdb shows in-frame clones only, minus some. Of under 300,000 clones listed, 86% are singletons. The sequenced sample consisted of peripheral blood. Source of these receptors: a man aged 55 to 70 with acute or convalescent COVID-19.

This clone was detected only once. The chain couples TRBV6-2 or TRBV6-3 to TRBJ1-6, with a weak D call TRBD1 (5 bases). The V gene's germline CDR1 is MNHEY and CDR2 SVGEGT. This CDR3 is built from 15 residues. V was trimmed by 5 bases and J by 7 bases, leaving 15 bases between them. The CDR3 nucleotides read TGTGCCAGCAGTCTGACACAGGCGGAGAATTCACCCCTCCACTTT. Encoded protein: CASSLTQAENSPLHF.

The rearrangement uses TRBV6-2 or TRBV6-3 and TRBJ1-1, with 9 bases matching TRBD1. Germline-derived CDR1 and CDR2 are MNHEY and SVGEGT. The J segment lost 3 bases and the V segment lost 4 bases, leaving 9 bases of the junction unmatched. CDR3 length: 16 residues. The CDR3 sequence is CASSFGTGGADTEAFF. Here the CDR3 DNA reads TGTGCCAGCAGTTTTGGTACAGGGGGCGCGGACACTGAAGCTTTCTTT.

V usage is TRBV5-6 and J usage is TRBJ2-3; tentative D call: TRBD1 (5 bases). Per the germline V gene, CDR1 is SGHDT and CDR2 is YYEEEE. CDR3 length equals 15 residues. V was cut by 1 base and J by 3 bases, with 12 bases left in between. CDR3 nucleotide sequence: TGTGCCAGCAGCTTGATAAGGGGAAGGACAGATACGCAGTATTTT. This translates into CASSLIRGRTDTQYF.

V usage is TRBV12-3 or TRBV12-4 and J usage is TRBJ1-1; possibly TRBD1 for D (5 bases). CDR3 length: 13 residues. V was clipped by 5 bases and J by 4 bases, with 11 bases between them. CDR3 coding DNA: TGTGCCAGCAGTCGGCTCAGGGTCACTGAAGCTTTCTTT. Its translation is CASSRLRVTEAFF.

The chain recombines TRBV25-1 with TRBJ2-5, with D possibly being TRBD1 (6 bases). Germline V gives CDR1 MGHDK, CDR2 SYGVNS. The CDR3 extends over 15 amino acids. Trimming removed 3 bases from V and 5 bases from J, with 16 bases in between. CDR3 amino acids: CASSDITGTAETQYF. The CDR3 coding sequence is TGTGCCAGCAGTGATATAACAGGGACGGCGGAGACCCAGTACTTC.

Regarding this clone: One junction end does not reproduce the germline sequence, and a read error may be involved. The chain links TRBV7-6 to TRBJ1-5; 9 bases align to TRBD1. Germline V gene sequence: CDR1 SGHVS, CDR2 FNYEAQ. The CDR3 has 14 residues. The DNA of the CDR3 is TGTGCCAGCAGCGCTACCGTTAGTGGGACAGGGCAATATTTT. It specifies CASSATVSGTGQYF.

This chain links TRBV6-4 with TRBJ1-4; TRBD1 is a possible D gene (6 bases). CDR1 and CDR2 (germline): MRHNA, SNTAGT. Trimming shortened V by 4 bases and J by 8 bases, and 11 bases separated the two germline ends. This CDR3 is built from 13 residues. The CDR3 DNA is TGTGCCAGCAGTGCTCTGAGGGGGGAAAAACTGTTTTTT. Amino acid sequence: CASSALRGEKLFF.

This clone was seen a single time. The junction and the germline gene differ at one end; a read error may be behind it. This chain joins TRBV10-3 and TRBJ1-6; D is unclear. The V gene's germline CDR1 is ENHRY and CDR2 SYGVKD. The CDR3 sequence is 12 residues long. CDR3 in DNA: TGTGCCACCAAGGGCCCCCGGGAGGAGTTCGACTTT. This sequence encodes CATKGPREEFDF.

The J gene is TRBJ1-2, the V gene TRBV6-5; possibly TRBD1 for D (6 bases). Trimming took 4 bases from V and 2 from J, leaving 11 bases between them. This CDR3 region has 14 residues. CDR1 MNHEY and CDR2 SVGAGI come from the germline V gene. CDR3 amino acids: CASSSPGHNYGYTF. In nucleotides, the CDR3 is TGTGCCAGCAGTTCCCCGGGACACAACTATGGCTACACCTTC.

As regards this clone: At one boundary the junction diverges from the germline segment, which might be a read error. V usage is TRBV10-3 and J usage is TRBJ1-2; possible D gene TRBD1, 5 bases. The CDR3 contains 12 residues. Germline V gene data show CDR1 as ENHRY and CDR2 as SYGVKD. The chain's CDR3 is CAITEGTGGYTF. In nucleotides, the CDR3 is TGTGCCATCACTGAGGGAACAGGTGGCTACACCTTC.

The rearrangement joins TRBV5-4 to TRBJ2-2, with TRBD1 matching 8 bases. Per germline, CDR1 SGHNT and CDR2 YYREEE (reference sequence). Trimming cost V 4 bases and J 4 bases; bases outside gene matches: 9. The CDR3 covers 16 residues. The CDR3 here is CASSRARTGLTGELFF. CDR3 sequence (DNA): TGTGCCAGCAGCCGGGCCAGGACAGGGCTCACCGGGGAGCTGTTTTTT.

The chain recombines TRBV5-1 with TRBJ2-7, with D perhaps matching TRBD1 (6 bases). V was clipped by 3 bases and J by 2 bases, with 24 bases between them. Per germline, CDR1 SGHRS and CDR2 YFSETQ. The CDR3 contains 18 residues. The CDR3: CASSSAVLSRGYTYEQYF. Written as DNA, the CDR3 is TGCGCCAGCAGCTCTGCCGTGTTGAGCAGGGGCTATACCTACGAGCAGTACTTC.

The rearrangement links TRBV3-1 (or the pseudogene TRBV3-2) to TRBJ1-1; the match to TRBD1 covers 10 bases. The germline V gene has CDR1 LGHDT and CDR2 YNNKEL (reference sequence). The CDR3 is 15 amino acids. Unmatched junction bases numbered 8, after V lost 5 bases and J lost 5 bases. The CDR3 DNA reads TGTGCCAGCAGCTATACCGACAGGGGGCCAACTGAAGCTTTCTTT. Its protein is CASSYTDRGPTEAFF.

The gene calls are TRBV28 and TRBJ2-7, with D perhaps TRBD1 (5 bases). V lost 2 bases and J lost 6, with 14 bases in between. The CDR3 is 14 residues long. The germline V gene has CDR1 MDHEN and CDR2 SYDVKM. CDR3 protein: CASSLPTASGEQYF. The DNA for the CDR3 is TGTGCCAGCAGTTTACCGACAGCGTCCGGCGAGCAGTACTTC.

V usage is TRBV7-2 and J usage is TRBJ2-3, with 9 nucleotides matching TRBD2. Germline V CDR1 and CDR2: SGHTA, FQGNSA. Germline trimming cut 10 bases from V and 2 bases from J; bases unmatched to any gene: 7. This CDR3 comprises 14 residues. The CDR3 nucleotides read TGTGCCACCGCGACTAGCGGCACCACAGATACGCAGTATTTT. Its translation: CATATSGTTDTQYF.

The rearrangement uses TRBV7-9 and TRBJ1-2; 7 bases agree with TRBD1. The CDR3 totals 15 residues. The germline V gene has CDR1 SEHNR and CDR2 FQNEAQ (reference sequence). Trimming removed 0 bases from V and 4 bases from J; junction bases left unmatched: 5. CDR3 nucleotide sequence: TGTGCCAGCAGCTTAGCTTCAGGGGGTCTCTATGGCTACACCTTC. It translates to CASSLASGGLYGYTF.

Only one count was recorded for this clone. This sample includes further DNA sequences coding for the same CDR3. V and J are TRBV28 and TRBJ2-1; 9 bases are shared with TRBD2. CDR3 size: 15 residues. Germline V gene lookup returns CDR1 MDHEN and CDR2 SYDVKM. Trimming took 3 bases from V and 4 from J; bases not matched to a gene: 4. The CDR3 region has the DNA TGTGCCAGCAGTTTGACTAGCGGAACATACAATGAGCAGTTCTTC. Encoded protein: CASSLTSGTYNEQFF.

Regarding this clone: A much bigger clone sits one base away, suggesting this may be a read error. The chain is built from TRBV3-1 (or the pseudogene TRBV3-2) and TRBJ2-2; 15 nucleotides match TRBD2. The CDR3 is 19 residues long. The germline V gene encodes CDR1 LGHDT and CDR2 YNNKEL (reference sequence). J was trimmed by 3 bases and V by 0 bases; bases with no gene match: 5. DNA for the CDR3: TGTGCCAGCAGCCAAGATGGACTAGCGGGAGGGGGGGACACCGGGGAGCTGTTTTTT. This gives the protein CASSQDGLAGGGDTGELFF.

The chain employs TRBV15 and TRBJ1-4; D unresolved. V gave up 0 bases and J gave up 8 bases, with 13 bases separating them. This CDR3 spans 15 amino acids. Per germline, CDR1 LNHNV and CDR2 YYDKDF (reference sequence). CDR3 amino acids: CATSRDSRGVEKLFF. In DNA, the CDR3 is TGTGCCACCAGCAGAGATTCCCGCGGTGTGGAAAAACTGTTTTTT.

Remarks on this clone: Within the sample, other DNA sequences also encode this same CDR3. This chain uses TRBV3-1 (or the pseudogene TRBV3-2) with TRBJ1-1, with D uncertain. Per the germline V gene, CDR1 is LGHDT and CDR2 is YNNKEL (reference sequence). The CDR3 consists of 13 residues. Trimming left V 2 bases short and J 1 base short, with 5 bases between. This CDR3 is CASSQQANTEAFF. CDR3 sequence (DNA): TGTGCCAGCAGCCAACAGGCGAACACTGAAGCTTTCTTT.

The rearrangement joins TRBV27 to TRBJ1-2; D unclear. Per the germline V gene, CDR1 is MNHEY and CDR2 is SMNVEV (reference sequence). Trimming took off 6 bases at V and 4 bases at J, with 15 bases between the two ends. The CDR3 is made up of 14 amino acids. The CDR3 DNA is TGTGCCAGCAGCGTAGGCGGGAGAGGCTATGGCTACACCTTC. The encoded protein is CASSVGGRGYGYTF.

This chain links TRBV4-3 with TRBJ2-7; 9 nucleotides match TRBD2. The CDR3 runs to 16 residues. J lost 1 base, V lost 0 bases, and 4 bases had no gene match. Germline V lookup: CDR1 LGHNA, CDR2 YSLEER. The DNA of the CDR3 is TGCGCCAGCAGCCAAGATTTCCTAGCGGGGTCCTACGAGCAGTACTTC. Translating gives CASSQDFLAGSYEQYF.

The CDR3 region has the DNA TGTGCCAGCAGCCCAGGGGTTAGCGGGAGGGCAGAAGACACCGGGGAGCTGTTTTTT. Protein: CASSPGVSGRAEDTGELFF. The gene calls are TRBV13 and TRBJ2-2; TRBD2 aligns across 11 bases. This CDR3 region has 19 residues. Trimming took 5 bases from V and 3 from J; bases not matched to a gene: 14. Germline V lookup: CDR1 PRHDT, CDR2 FYEKMQ (reference sequence).

This clone was seen only a few times. V is TRBV7-2 and J is TRBJ1-5; 8 nucleotides align to TRBD1. This CDR3 contains 17 residues. With 5 bases clipped from V and 2 bases from J, the junction kept 11 bases outside the gene matches. Germline values: CDR1 SGHTA, CDR2 FQGNSA. The CDR3 protein is CASSPGRTGFGNQPQHF. The DNA of the CDR3 is TGTGCCAGCAGCCCCGGACGGACAGGGTTTGGCAATCAGCCCCAGCATTTT.

This chain connects TRBV2 to TRBJ2-7, with 9 bases aligning to TRBD1. The germline CDR1 and CDR2 sequences are SNHLY and FYNNEI. J was trimmed by 4 bases and V by 6 bases; bases with no gene match: 4. CDR3 length: 13 residues. The CDR3 DNA follows: TGTGCCAGCAGAGCGGACAGGGGTTACGAGCAGTACTTC. Translating it yields CASRADRGYEQYF.

V is TRBV7-8 and J is TRBJ1-3, with D possibly matching TRBD1 (5 bases). Germline CDR1 SGHVS, CDR2 FQNEAQ. The length of the CDR3 is 14 residues. V lost 5 bases, J lost 2 bases, and 10 bases lay in between. The DNA of the CDR3 is TGTGCCAGCAGCCCAGGGTTGGCTGGAAACACCATATATTTT. Protein sequence: CASSPGLAGNTIYF. The entire variable domain, with the rest obtained from reference TRBV7-8 and TRBJ1-3, is as follows: GAGVSQSPRYKVAKRGQDVALRCDPISGHVSLFWYQQALGQGPEFLTYFQNEAQLDKSGLPSDRFFAERPEGSVSTLKIQRTQQEDSAVYLCASSPGLAGNTIYFGEGSWLTVV.

CDR3: CASTLTGGYEQYF. The CDR3, as DNA: TGTGCCAGCACCTTGACAGGGGGCTACGAGCAGTACTTC. The chain employs TRBV6-5 and TRBJ2-7, with 9 bases that match TRBD1. The CDR3 is 13 amino acids. V dropped 7 bases and J dropped 3; count of bases not matched to a gene: 4. Germline CDR1 reads MNHEY; CDR2 reads SVGAGI.

This chain connects TRBV3-1 (or the pseudogene TRBV3-2) to TRBJ2-3, with no clear D. The CDR3 contains 14 residues. The V and J ends lost 4 bases and 7 bases respectively, with 15 bases between them. From germline, CDR1 is LGHDT and CDR2 YNNKEL (reference sequence). As DNA, the CDR3 is TGTGCCAGCAGCCCTGGTGGCCGGGTAAATACGCAGTATTTT. Its translation is CASSPGGRVNTQYF.

Comment on this clone: The same CDR3 also results from other DNA sequences found in this sample. This chain connects TRBV5-4 to TRBJ1-1; a weak D match, TRBD1 (6 bases). This CDR3 has 14 amino acids. V gave up 2 bases and J gave up 0 bases, with 8 bases separating them. Germline values: CDR1 SGHNT, CDR2 YYREEE (reference sequence). The CDR3 coding sequence is TGTGCCAGCAGCTTACGACAGGTGAACACTGAAGCTTTCTTT. Its translation: CASSLRQVNTEAFF.

V is TRBV29-1 and J is TRBJ2-1, with 8 bases identical to TRBD1. CDR1 and CDR2 (germline): SQVTM, ANQGSEA. V trimming: 3 bases; J trimming: 8 bases; junction bases outside the gene matches: 3. This CDR3 is built from 12 residues. The CDR3 sequence: CSVEAGGDEQFF. DNA of the CDR3: TGCAGCGTTGAGGCAGGGGGCGATGAGCAGTTCTTC.

The CDR3 coding sequence is TGTGCCAGCAGTAGGGGGGAGCCCAGGGAGGGTGTCCAAGAGACCCAGTACTTC. Residues: CASSRGEPREGVQETQYF. This rearrangement joins TRBV2 to TRBJ2-5; D may be TRBD2 (7 bases). This CDR3 comprises 18 residues. Germline lookup yields CDR1 SNHLY and CDR2 FYNNEI. Trimming took off 5 bases at V and 1 base at J, with 23 bases between the two ends.

This rearrangement joins TRBV5-1 to TRBJ1-3; D remains ambiguous. The CDR3 covers 16 residues. CDR1 is SGHRS and CDR2 is YFSETQ in the germline V gene. V dropped 0 bases and J dropped 2 bases, with 12 bases sitting between them. For the CDR3, the DNA is TGCGCCAGCAGCTTGGAGTTTACAGTCCCTGGAAACACCATATATTTT. Its translation: CASSLEFTVPGNTIYF.